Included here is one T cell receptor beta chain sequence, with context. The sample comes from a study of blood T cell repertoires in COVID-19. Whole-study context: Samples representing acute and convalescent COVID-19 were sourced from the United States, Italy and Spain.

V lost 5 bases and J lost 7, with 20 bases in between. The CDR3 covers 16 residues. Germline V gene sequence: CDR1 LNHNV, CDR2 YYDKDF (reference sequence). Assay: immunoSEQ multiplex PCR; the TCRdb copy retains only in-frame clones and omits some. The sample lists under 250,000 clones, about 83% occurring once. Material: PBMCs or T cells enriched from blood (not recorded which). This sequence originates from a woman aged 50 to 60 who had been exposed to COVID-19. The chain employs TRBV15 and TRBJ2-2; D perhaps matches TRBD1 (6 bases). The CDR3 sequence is CATSPFMGARGGELFF. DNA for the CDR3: TGTGCCACCAGCCCCTTTATGGGGGCACGAGGCGGGGAGCTGTTTTTT. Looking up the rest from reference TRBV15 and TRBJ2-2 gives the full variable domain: DAMVIQNPRYQVTQFGKPVTLSCSQTLNHNVMYWYQQKSSQAPKLLFHYYDKDFNNEADTPDNFQSRRPNTSFCFLDIRSPGLGDTAMYLCATSPFMGARGGELFFGEGSRLTVL.